The source of this T cell receptor (beta chain) is a study of T cell responses to AZD1222 COVID-19 vaccine. Worth noting for this clone: Its antigen is not known.

The length of the CDR3 is 12 residues. Looked up from germline, CDR1 is MNHEY and CDR2 is SMNVEV (reference sequence). V lost 5 bases and J 3 bases, leaving 8 bases between the germline ends. Clones were sequenced by immunoSEQ multiplex PCR, and TCRdb holds only the in-frame ones, with some missing. The sample gives under 200,000 clones, more than 75% of which show up once; 25% to 30% is in the top ten. Study-level findings and limits: Repertoire sampling was restricted to post-peak T cell response timepoints. Donors were chiefly white British, with a greater number of females, and clonal diversity was perhaps underestimated.

Sequences were derived from peripheral blood, sampled 28 days after the second AZD1222 dose. The TCR comes from an adult who received the AZD1222 COVID-19 vaccine. The chain carries TRBV27 and TRBJ2-7, with TRBD1 as a possible D gene (6 bases). This chain's CDR3 is CASSQQGYEQYF. DNA for the CDR3: TGTGCCAGCAGTCAACAGGGCTACGAGCAGTACTTC.